The 22 T cell receptor beta chains given below trace back to one sample, sequenced in a study of response to subunit inactivated influenza vaccine. TCRdb used MiXCR to reprocess the RT-PCR reads, holding one entry per CDR3 protein. The sample lists 160,000 or so distinct CDR3 sequences, around 9.9% seen once, with roughly 12% in the top ten. The sequencing here drew on non-naive T cells sorted from PBMCs, taken roughly 47 days after vaccination. These receptor sequences come from a man over 45 who received an inactivated influenza vaccine.

This clonotype was observed a few times. The gene calls are TRBV6-1 and TRBJ1-3, with unresolved D. This CDR3 contains 12 residues. Trimming pared 0 bases from V and 9 bases from J, leaving 6 bases between. Germline lookup yields CDR1 MNHNS and CDR2 SASEGT. In DNA form, the CDR3 reads TGTGCCAGCAGTGAAGCGCGCCGCACCATATATTTT. Amino acids: CASSEARRTIYF.

The rearrangement links TRBV28 to TRBJ1-3; maybe TRBD1 (5 bases). The germline V and J ends were trimmed by 5 bases and 0 bases, with 11 bases remaining between them. This CDR3 comprises 15 residues. Germline V gene data show CDR1 as MDHEN and CDR2 as SYDVKM. The CDR3 DNA reads as TGTGCCAGCAGTCCTCTTGGACACTCTGGAAACACCATATATTTT. It yields the protein CASSPLGHSGNTIYF.

There are many counts of this clonotype. The chain carries TRBV29-1 and TRBJ2-1; either TRBD1 or TRBD2 may fit D (5 bases each). Germline assignment: CDR1 SQVTM and CDR2 ANQGSEA. V lost 7 bases and J lost 8, with 9 bases in between. This CDR3 spans 10 amino acids. The CDR3 DNA follows: TGCAGCGGGGGACGTGATGAGCAGTTCTTC. This gives the protein CSGGRDEQFF.

This chain connects TRBV20-1 to TRBJ1-4; D not certain. V was shortened by 6 bases and J by 4 bases, with 12 bases between the two germline ends. The germline V gene encodes CDR1 DFQATT and CDR2 SNEGSKA (reference sequence). CDR3 size: 13 residues. The CDR3, as DNA: TGCAGTGCCCGGCGCAGTTTTAATGAAAAACTGTTTTTT. This gives the protein CSARRSFNEKLFF.

This clonotype has a count of ten or more. J is TRBJ1-5 and V is TRBV5-1; the D is unclear. CDR3 size: 13 residues. CDR1 is SGHRS, CDR2 YFSETQ, per germline. V lost 4 bases and J lost 3, with 8 bases in between. The DNA of the CDR3 is TGCGCCAGCAGCCCGTACGTCAATCAGCCCCAGCATTTT. Encoded protein: CASSPYVNQPQHF.

This clonotype was picked up many times. For the CDR3, the DNA is TGCGCCAGCAGCTCACAGGGGGTCCGTTACAATGAGCAGTTCTTC. Its protein is CASSSQGVRYNEQFF. V usage is TRBV5-1 and J usage is TRBJ2-1; 8 bases map to TRBD1. Germline loops: CDR1 SGHRS, CDR2 YFSETQ. This CDR3 has 15 amino acids. The V and J ends lost 3 bases and 4 bases, in that order; junction bases with no gene match: 6.

On this clonotype itself: Relative to the germline gene, one junction end is altered; a read error may explain this. V and J are TRBV7-2 and TRBJ2-1; D gene uncertain. There are 14 residues in the CDR3. Germline V gene lookup returns CDR1 SGHTA and CDR2 FQGNSA. Written as DNA, the CDR3 is TGTGCCAGCTGCTTAGTACCCAGATACAATGAGCAGTTCTTC. This gives the protein CASCLVPRYNEQFF.

This clonotype was counted only a few times. V usage is TRBV30 and J usage is TRBJ1-5; D call uncertain. This CDR3 region has 14 residues. V was cut by 2 bases and J by 1 base, with 9 bases left in between. The germline gives CDR1 GTSNPN, CDR2 SVGIG (reference sequence). This CDR3 is CAWSSGSSNQPQHF. CDR3 nucleotides: TGTGCCTGGAGTTCGGGGTCGAGCAATCAGCCCCAGCATTTT. The entire variable domain, with the rest obtained from reference TRBV30 and TRBJ1-5, is as follows: SQTIHQWPATLVQPVGSPLSLECTVEGTSNPNLYWYRQAAGRGLQLLFYSVGIGQISSEVPQNLSASRPQDRQFILSSKKLLLSDSGFYLCAWSSGSSNQPQHFGDGTRLSIL.

This clonotype was observed at least ten times. The gene calls are TRBV7-2 and TRBJ2-7; 9 nucleotides line up with TRBD1. Germline CDR1 reads SGHTA; CDR2 reads FQGNSA. The CDR3 has 15 residues. With V trimmed by 5 bases and J by 0 bases, 5 bases remained unmatched. The CDR3: CASSPTGGSSYEQYF. DNA of the CDR3: TGTGCCAGCAGCCCGACAGGGGGAAGCTCCTACGAGCAGTACTTC.

This clonotype appeared a few times. The chain has TRBV5-6 and TRBJ1-6; no clear D. The CDR3 consists of 14 residues. With 0 bases removed from V and 8 bases from J, the gap between germline ends came to 9 bases. In germline, CDR1 is SGHDT, CDR2 YYEEEE. CDR3 residues: CASSLGGGDSPLHF. As DNA, the CDR3 is TGTGCCAGCAGCTTGGGCGGTGGAGATTCACCCCTCCACTTT.

This clonotype was seen a few times. This chain links TRBV29-1 with TRBJ2-2; no reliable D call. The CDR3 totals 13 residues. Trimming cost V 6 bases and J 3 bases, with 11 bases left between them. Germline CDR1 reads SQVTM; CDR2 reads ANQGSEA. Here the CDR3 DNA reads TGCAGCGTCGGGCAGGTCCACACCGGGGAGCTGTTTTTT. It is translated as CSVGQVHTGELFF.

This clonotype appeared a few times. This chain connects TRBV4-1 to TRBJ1-2, with 8 bases identical to TRBD1. The junction had 8 bases not matched to a gene; V was cut back by 1 base and J by 4 bases. The germline gives CDR1 MGHRA, CDR2 YSYEKL. This CDR3 comprises 16 residues. In DNA form, the CDR3 reads TGCGCCAGCAGCCAAGGAGGGTCAGGGGGCTTCTATGGCTACACCTTC. It is translated as CASSQGGSGGFYGYTF.

This clonotype has only a few counts. The chain uses TRBV9 and TRBJ2-1; tentative D call: TRBD2 (6 bases). V shed 0 bases and J shed 2 bases, with 9 bases lying between them. CDR1 is SGDLS, CDR2 YYNGEE, per germline. The CDR3 is made up of 15 amino acids. CDR3 sequence (DNA): TGTGCCAGCAGCGTAGTTGGCGGGACCTACAATGAGCAGTTCTTC. This translates into CASSVVGGTYNEQFF.

This clonotype was recorded many times. DNA for the CDR3: TGCAGCGTTCCGTGGGTGGGCACAGATACGCAGTATTTT. Residues: CSVPWVGTDTQYF. The chain is built from TRBV29-1 and TRBJ2-3; the D is unclear. The CDR3 has 13 residues. Trimming took 5 bases from V and 1 from J, leaving 10 bases between them. Germline values: CDR1 SQVTM, CDR2 ANQGSEA.

The chain combines TRBV5-6 with TRBJ2-3, with D perhaps TRBD1 (5 bases). V lost 3 bases and J 3 bases, leaving 20 bases between the germline ends. The CDR3 loop spans 17 amino acids. The germline CDR1 and CDR2 sequences are SGHDT and YYEEEE. DNA of the CDR3: TGTGCCAGCAGCTCAGAGGTAAGGGGCCATTGGACAGATACGCAGTATTTT. This gives the protein CASSSEVRGHWTDTQYF.

This chain uses TRBV14 with TRBJ2-7, with 7 bases identical to TRBD2. The germline gives CDR1 SGHDN, CDR2 FVKESK. V was pared by 4 bases and J by 0 bases, with 9 bases of the junction left unmatched. The CDR3 is 16 residues long. The CDR3 DNA sequence: TGTGCCAGCAGCCCTACTAGCGAGTGGGGCTCCTACGAGCAGTACTTC. As protein: CASSPTSEWGSYEQYF.

There are a few counts of this clonotype. The rearrangement links TRBV6-1 to TRBJ2-3; D call uncertain. The germline V gene encodes CDR1 MNHNS and CDR2 SASEGT. The CDR3 consists of 16 residues. V was shortened by 0 bases and J by 0 bases, with 10 bases between the two germline ends. The CDR3 coding sequence is TGTGCCAGCAGTGAAGCGCGAGGCCAAAGCACAGATACGCAGTATTTT. Encoded protein: CASSEARGQSTDTQYF.

V usage is TRBV5-1 and J usage is TRBJ2-5; D possibly matches TRBD1 or TRBD2 (5 bases each). The germline V and J ends were trimmed by 0 bases and 2 bases, with 14 bases remaining between them. The CDR3 has 16 residues. CDR1 SGHRS and CDR2 YFSETQ come from the germline V gene. DNA of the CDR3: TGCGCCAGCAGCTTGGCCGAGGGGACGGTTCAAGAGACCCAGTACTTC. Its translation: CASSLAEGTVQETQYF.

A few counts support this clonotype. V is TRBV20-1 and J is TRBJ1-6; perhaps TRBD1 as D (5 bases). Germline CDR1 reads DFQATT; CDR2 reads SNEGSKA (reference sequence). CDR3 length: 13 residues. Trimming stripped 3 bases from V and 6 bases from J, with 9 bases between. The CDR3 DNA reads as TGCAGTGCTAGTGGTGACAGTAATTCACCCCTCCACTTT. Protein: CSASGDSNSPLHF.

This clonotype was seen a handful of times. The V call is TRBV19, the J call TRBJ1-6; TRBD1 matches at 7 bases. Germline V gene sequence: CDR1 LNHDA, CDR2 SQIVND (reference sequence). The CDR3 consists of 15 residues. The V segment lost 3 bases and the J segment 7 bases; nucleotides outside the gene matches: 6. Here the CDR3 DNA reads TGTGCCAGTAGTATGCGAGGGGGCGGCAATTCACCCCTCCACTTT. Protein product: CASSMRGGGNSPLHF.

This chain uses TRBV6-1 with TRBJ2-7; D not resolved. The V end lost 2 bases, the J end lost 9 bases, and 11 bases lay between the germline ends. Per the germline V gene, CDR1 is MNHNS and CDR2 is SASEGT. The CDR3 loop spans 12 amino acids. The CDR3 sequence is CASSESGPRQYF. The CDR3 DNA reads as TGTGCCAGCAGTGAATCCGGGCCCCGGCAGTACTTC.

This sequence joins TRBV20-1 and TRBJ2-1, with 8 bases identical to TRBD2. This CDR3 has 15 residues. Germline trimming cut 6 bases from V and 3 bases from J; bases unmatched to any gene: 10. Looked up from germline, CDR1 is DFQATT and CDR2 is SNEGSKA (reference sequence). The CDR3 region has the DNA TGCAGTGCGGCAGTCGTCGCGGGAGGCTACAATGAGCAGTTCTTC. This translates into CSAAVVAGGYNEQFF.